This T cell receptor (beta chain) was recovered during a study of blood T cell repertoires in COVID-19. Study-wide background: The study drew acute and convalescent COVID-19 samples from the United States, Italy and Spain. PBMCs, B-cell-depleted T cells, or T cells were the source of the cDNA or gDNA that made up the material.

The CDR3 totals 15 residues. The germline V gene has CDR1 MNHEY and CDR2 SMNVEV (reference sequence). Trimming at V came to 3 bases and at J to 1 base, leaving 0 bases not matched to a gene. The authors' processing: Amplifying reference gene primers gave estimates of nucleated cell counts. The repertoire was sequenced with immunoSEQ multiplex PCR; TCRdb's copy has only in-frame clones and lacks some. From that table come the V and J calls and clone size; the DNA was used to work out D and trimming. Altogether around 80,000 clones are present, approximately 80% being singletons, with the ten largest covering less than 15%.

The chain employs TRBV27 and TRBJ2-6; 7 bases line up with TRBD1. The sequenced material came from peripheral blood. This TCR derives from a human donor in a cohort sampled during active COVID-19. The CDR3 is CASSLDRSGANVLTF. The CDR3 DNA sequence: TGTGCCAGCAGTTTGGACAGGTCTGGGGCCAACGTCCTGACTTTC.